The sequence of this TCR beta chain was determined in a study of blood T cell repertoires in COVID-19. Background on the study: The cDNA or gDNA used as material had been derived from T cells, B-cell-depleted T cells, or PBMCs.

Allocation to cohorts depended on clinical history reported by the participants. This CDR3 has 12 residues. The ends were cut back, 8 bases at V and 5 bases at J, with 10 bases in the middle. CDR1 and CDR2 (germline): WNHNN, SYGVQD (reference sequence). Some clones are missing from TCRdb's copy, which holds only in-frame ones; the method was immunoSEQ multiplex PCR. The sample lists 200,000 to 250,000 clones; roughly nine tenths were seen once. The receptor was derived from a woman aged 25-40 years with acute COVID-19. The chain has TRBV10-1 and TRBJ1-5; unclear D gene. Specimen: PBMCs or T cells enriched from blood (not recorded which). The CDR3: CASSPPHQPQHF. For the CDR3, the DNA is TGCGCCAGCTCTCCCCCCCATCAGCCCCAGCATTTT.